This entry describes one T cell receptor (beta chain). The antigen is undetermined. This specimen belongs to a study of cytomegalovirus exposure and HLA in healthy donors. General observations from the study: For most TCR sequences rarity was the rule, although some public TCRs occurred in many donors.

In the PCR, 60 Vbeta and 13 Jbeta primers were used. The table came from immunoSEQ multiplex PCR; TCRdb's copy has only in-frame clones and leaves some out. The sample shows about 210,000 clones, 82% of them seen only once. The CDR3 runs 16 residues. V lost 0 bases and J lost 5; bases outside the gene matches: 8. Germline loops: CDR1 SGDLS, CDR2 YYNGEE. Sequenced sample: PBMCs. The rearrangement joins TRBV9 to TRBJ2-1, with TRBD2 matching 7 bases. The TCR sequence derives from a middle-aged man in good health and CMV-seropositive. For the CDR3, the DNA is TGTGCCAGCAGCGTAGTGGAGACTAGCTACGACAATGAGCAGTTCTTC. Its protein product is CASSVVETSYDNEQFF.